This T cell receptor beta chain stems from a study of cytomegalovirus exposure and HLA in healthy donors. Germline-derived CDR1 and CDR2 are SGHRS and YFSETQ. The CDR3 spans 14 residues. V lost 0 bases to trimming and J lost 2 bases, with 9 bases between them. TCRdb's table, derived via immunoSEQ multiplex PCR, lists solely in-frame clones and lacks some. This sample yields some 90,000 clones, of which around nine tenths are seen a single time; 3.5% to 5% belongs to the top ten. A remark on this clone: The antigen remains undetermined.

The study's findings and limits: The dataset shows that most TCR sequences were rare, while some public TCRs occurred in many donors. The study recorded 160 or so TCR beta chains that were cytomegalovirus-associated.

Sequenced input: PBMCs. The chain carries TRBV5-1 and TRBJ2-7; possible D gene TRBD1, 6 bases. The TCR was taken from a woman younger than 45 in good health and CMV-seronegative. CDR3 amino acids: CASSLGDTPYEQYF. For the CDR3, the DNA is TGCGCCAGCAGCTTGGGGGACACACCCTACGAGCAGTACTTC. Complete variable domain (other parts from reference TRBV5-1 and TRBJ2-7): KAGVTQTPRYLIKTRGQQVTLSCSPISGHRSVSWYQQTPGQGLQFLFEYFSETQRNKGNFPGRFSGRQFSNSRSEMNVSTLELGDSALYLCASSLGDTPYEQYFGPGTRLTVT.